Given below is one T cell receptor beta chain in context. From germline, CDR1 is MDHEN and CDR2 SYDVKM. This CDR3 has 16 residues. The authors made TCR beta cDNA libraries by 5'RACE template switching. This switching added a universal primer site and UMIs. TCRdb reworked the 5' RACE reads into one entry per CDR3 protein, no DNA. The sample table sets out some 440,000 distinct CDR3 sequences. The data stem from a study of T cells expressing NK-cell markers. Study information: In sorted CD3+CD56+NKG2C+, CD3+CD56+NKG2C- and CD3+CD56-NKG2C+ T cells, TCR beta repertoires were obtained. There were seven HCMV-seropositive donors and one seronegative donor among the eight sequenced.

Sequencing was done on a sample of blood T cells: a sorted CD56 or NKG2C T cell subset, CD4+ or CD8+ T cells, or bulk PBMC T cells (not recorded which). The J gene is TRBJ2-3, the V gene TRBV28; without DNA, the TCRdb call of TRBD1 cannot be checked. The source of this sequence is a woman aged 45-65 years in good health. The chain's CDR3 is CASSPPGHPGADTQYF.